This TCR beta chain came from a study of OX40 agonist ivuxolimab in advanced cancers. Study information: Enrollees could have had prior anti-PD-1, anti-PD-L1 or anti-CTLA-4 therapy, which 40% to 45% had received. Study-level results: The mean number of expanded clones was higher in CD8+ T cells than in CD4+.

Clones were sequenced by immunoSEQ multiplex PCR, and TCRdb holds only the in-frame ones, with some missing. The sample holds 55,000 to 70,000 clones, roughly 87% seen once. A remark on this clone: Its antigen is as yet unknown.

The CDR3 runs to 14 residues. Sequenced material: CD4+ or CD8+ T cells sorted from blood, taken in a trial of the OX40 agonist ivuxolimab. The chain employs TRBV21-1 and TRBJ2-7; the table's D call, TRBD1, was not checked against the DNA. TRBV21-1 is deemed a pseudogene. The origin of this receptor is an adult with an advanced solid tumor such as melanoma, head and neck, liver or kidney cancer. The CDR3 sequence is CAYIKTGGDYEQYF. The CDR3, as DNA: TGTGCGTATATTAAGACAGGGGGGGATTACGAGCAGTACTTC.